This TCR beta chain originates from a study of regulatory T cells in long-lasting Graves disease. Germline V gene sequence: CDR1 SGHAT, CDR2 FQDESV (reference sequence). This CDR3 region has 17 residues. Trimming left V 5 bases short and J 2 bases short, with 19 bases between. Investigators prepared the TCR beta libraries by applying iRepertoire HTBI primers and Arm-PCR of CDR3 regions. MiXCR, applied by TCRdb to the multiplex PCR reads, yields one record per CDR3 protein. The data show around 460,000 distinct CDR3 sequences, with 12% to 15% seen just once and approximately 17% held by the top ten. In this sample, this clonotype turned up many times. Its antigen is unknown. Time point defined: newly diagnosed GD, antithyroid drugs for less than 3 months. The TCR library used RNA extracted from PBMCs. The study, taken as a whole, reports: Persistent Graves' patients showed less TCR diversity than newly diagnosed ones. Shared public clonotypes totalled 2,741 in persistent patients, compared with some 920 in new patients.

The sample also formed part of further work on T cells in Graves' hyperthyroidism and ophthalmopathy.

The rearrangement links TRBV11-1 to TRBJ2-1; no firm D call. The clonotype comes from a woman between 45 and 65 years old with Graves disease. Material: peripheral blood mononuclear cells (PBMCs), obtained at new diagnosis, from a patient treated with antithyroid drugs. The CDR3 bases are TGTGCCAGCAGCCCTCATATAGCTCAGTTGACCTACAATGAGCAGTTCTTC. Translation gives CASSPHIAQLTYNEQFF.